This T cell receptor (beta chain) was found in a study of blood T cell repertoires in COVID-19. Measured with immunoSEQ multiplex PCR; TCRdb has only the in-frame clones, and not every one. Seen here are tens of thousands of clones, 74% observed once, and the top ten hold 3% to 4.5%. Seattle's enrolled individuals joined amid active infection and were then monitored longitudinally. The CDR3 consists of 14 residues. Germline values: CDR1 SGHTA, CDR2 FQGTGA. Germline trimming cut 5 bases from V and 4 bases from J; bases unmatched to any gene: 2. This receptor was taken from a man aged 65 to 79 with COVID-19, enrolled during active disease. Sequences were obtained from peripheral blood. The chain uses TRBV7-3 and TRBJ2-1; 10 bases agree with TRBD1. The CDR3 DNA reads TGTGCCAGCAGCCGACAGGGGGCATACAATGAGCAGTTCTTC. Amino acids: CASSRQGAYNEQFF.